This is a list of T cell receptor beta chains from one sample in a study of PD-1 blockade in classical Hodgkin lymphoma. Method: immunoSEQ multiplex PCR; TCRdb's copy keeps in-frame clones and lacks some. Of fewer than 15,000 clones in the sample, approximately 91% were seen once. Sample: peripheral blood mononuclear cells (PBMCs), taken at baseline. Receptors were obtained from a human donor with classical Hodgkin lymphoma. The CDR3 runs from the conserved cysteine through the conserved F or W. A D gene is named only where the DNA matches it firmly. Size tells how often a clone was seen (once, few, many) or the class of an expanded clone, and some rows leave it out.

J gene: TRBJ2-2; V gene: TRBV4-1; clone size: .; D gene: .; CDR3 protein: CASSPRALAGELFF; CDR3 DNA: TGCGCCAGCAGCCCACGGGCGTTGGCCGGGGAGCTGTTTTTT
J gene: TRBJ1-2; V gene: TRBV4-1; clone size: .; D gene: .; CDR3 protein: CASARGAGGYTF; CDR3 DNA: TGCGCCAGCGCCAGGGGTGCGGGTGGCTACACCTTC
J gene: TRBJ2-2; V gene: TRBV7-8; clone size: .; D gene: .; CDR3 protein: CASSRERLNTGELFF; CDR3 DNA: TGTGCCAGCAGCCGAGAGCGGTTGAACACCGGGGAGCTGTTTTTT
J gene: TRBJ2-4; V gene: TRBV18; clone size: .; D gene: .; CDR3 protein: CASSPDSLAFDIQYF; CDR3 DNA: TGTGCCAGCTCACCAGACAGCCTAGCCTTTGACATTCAGTACTTC
J gene: TRBJ2-7; V gene: TRBV5-1; clone size: .; D gene: .; CDR3 protein: CASSLGAGKGEQYF; CDR3 DNA: TGCGCCAGCAGCTTGGGGGCAGGGAAAGGCGAGCAGTACTTC
J gene: TRBJ2-3; V gene: TRBV19; clone size: .; D gene: TRBD1; CDR3 protein: CASSPGQASTDTQYF; CDR3 DNA: TGTGCCAGTAGTCCTGGACAGGCTAGCACAGATACGCAGTATTTT
J gene: TRBJ1-6; V gene: TRBV27; clone size: .; D gene: TRBD1; CDR3 protein: CASSSTGAASPLHF; CDR3 DNA: TGTGCCAGCAGTTCTACAGGGGCCGCTTCACCCCTCCACTTT
J gene: TRBJ1-1; V gene: TRBV6-6; clone size: .; D gene: .; CDR3 protein: CASSYGGNTEAFF; CDR3 DNA: TGTGCCAGCAGTTACGGAGGGAACACTGAAGCTTTCTTT
J gene: TRBJ1-1; V gene: TRBV7-9; clone size: .; D gene: .; CDR3 protein: CASSWHLDTEAFF; CDR3 DNA: TGTGCCAGCAGCTGGCACCTGGACACTGAAGCTTTCTTT
J gene: TRBJ2-2; V gene: TRBV7-3; clone size: .; D gene: .; CDR3 protein: CASSLGAVPGELFF; CDR3 DNA: TGTGCCAGCAGTTTAGGGGCCGTCCCCGGGGAGCTGTTTTTT
J gene: TRBJ2-5; V gene: TRBV2; clone size: .; D gene: .; CDR3 protein: CASSEISGAGLEETQYF; CDR3 DNA: TGTGCCAGCAGTGAAATCTCAGGGGCAGGGCTGGAGGAGACCCAGTACTTC
J gene: TRBJ1-5; V gene: TRBV9; clone size: .; D gene: .; CDR3 protein: CASSVTETRVDQPQHF; CDR3 DNA: TGTGCCAGCAGCGTCACCGAGACCAGGGTGGATCAGCCCCAGCATTTT
J gene: TRBJ1-2; V gene: TRBV5-1; clone size: .; D gene: .; CDR3 protein: CASSLHPANYGYTF; CDR3 DNA: TGCGCCAGCAGCTTACACCCAGCTAACTATGGCTACACCTTC
J gene: TRBJ2-7; V gene: TRBV10-2; clone size: .; D gene: TRBD2; CDR3 protein: CASSETGLAGPSYEQYF; CDR3 DNA: TGCGCCAGCAGTGAGACGGGACTAGCGGGGCCCTCCTACGAGCAGTACTTC
J gene: TRBJ2-7; V gene: TRBV11-2; clone size: .; D gene: .; CDR3 protein: CASSLGFSYEQYF; CDR3 DNA: TGTGCCAGCAGCTTAGGGTTCTCCTACGAGCAGTACTTC
J gene: TRBJ1-1; V gene: TRBV5-1; clone size: .; D gene: .; CDR3 protein: CASSLHPVEVNTEAFF; CDR3 DNA: TGCGCCAGCAGCTTGCACCCGGTGGAGGTGAACACTGAAGCTTTCTTT
J gene: TRBJ2-7; V gene: TRBV13; clone size: .; D gene: .; CDR3 protein: CASSYLRDTYEQYF; CDR3 DNA: TGTGCCAGCAGCTACCTCCGGGACACATACGAGCAGTACTTC
J gene: TRBJ1-4; V gene: TRBV6-6; clone size: .; D gene: .; CDR3 protein: CASSYGGTDEKLFF; CDR3 DNA: TGTGCCAGCAGTTACGGAGGGACCGATGAAAAACTGTTTTTT
J gene: TRBJ2-6; V gene: TRBV9; clone size: .; D gene: .; CDR3 protein: CASSVAGAGANVLTF; CDR3 DNA: TGTGCCAGCAGCGTAGCCGGGGCTGGGGCCAACGTCCTGACTTTC
J gene: TRBJ2-1; V gene: TRBV4-1; clone size: .; D gene: .; CDR3 protein: CASSQDGHTSSYNEQFF; CDR3 DNA: TGCGCCAGCAGCCAAGACGGACACACGAGCTCCTACAATGAGCAGTTCTTC
J gene: TRBJ1-3; V gene: TRBV5-1; clone size: .; D gene: .; CDR3 protein: CASSLAGGAGNTIYF; CDR3 DNA: TGCGCCAGCAGCTTGGCCGGGGGAGCGGGAAACACCATATATTTT
J gene: TRBJ2-3; V gene: TRBV7-3; clone size: .; D gene: .; CDR3 protein: CASSPDISTDTQYF; CDR3 DNA: TGTGCCAGCAGCCCGGACATATCCACAGATACGCAGTATTTT
J gene: TRBJ2-5; V gene: TRBV10-2; clone size: .; D gene: .; CDR3 protein: CASTLGNQETQYF; CDR3 DNA: TGCGCCAGCACGCTGGGCAACCAAGAGACCCAGTACTTC
J gene: TRBJ1-5; V gene: TRBV27; clone size: .; D gene: TRBD1; CDR3 protein: CASSPLPTGANQPQHF; CDR3 DNA: TGTGCCAGCAGTCCCCTCCCGACAGGGGCCAATCAGCCCCAGCATTTT
J gene: TRBJ1-2; V gene: TRBV7-9; clone size: .; D gene: TRBD1; CDR3 protein: CASTYYGQGEGGYTF; CDR3 DNA: TGTGCCAGCACCTACTACGGACAGGGGGAAGGCGGCTACACCTTC
J gene: TRBJ2-5; V gene: TRBV5-4; clone size: .; D gene: .; CDR3 protein: CASSLGVSGTTQYF; CDR3 DNA: TGTGCCAGCAGCTTAGGGGTTAGCGGTACGACCCAGTACTTC
J gene: TRBJ2-3; V gene: TRBV14; clone size: .; D gene: .; CDR3 protein: CASSQGGGVTSTDTQYF; CDR3 DNA: TGTGCCAGCAGCCAAGGAGGGGGAGTGACGAGCACAGATACGCAGTATTTT
J gene: TRBJ2-5; V gene: TRBV18; clone size: .; D gene: .; CDR3 protein: CASSPLHHRDFQETQYF; CDR3 DNA: TGTGCCAGCTCACCACTACACCACCGGGACTTCCAAGAGACCCAGTACTTC
J gene: TRBJ2-2; V gene: TRBV5-8; clone size: .; D gene: TRBD1; CDR3 protein: CASSLEVARDRVTGELFF; CDR3 DNA: TGTGCCAGCAGCTTGGAGGTAGCGCGGGACAGGGTAACCGGGGAGCTGTTTTTT
J gene: TRBJ2-1; V gene: TRBV5-4; clone size: .; D gene: TRBD1; CDR3 protein: CASSSRISGTGEQFF; CDR3 DNA: TGTGCCAGCAGCTCTCGGATCTCCGGGACAGGTGAGCAGTTCTTC
J gene: TRBJ1-3; V gene: TRBV5-1; clone size: .; D gene: .; CDR3 protein: CASSLESAGSGNTIYF; CDR3 DNA: TGCGCCAGCAGCTTGGAAAGTGCTGGCTCTGGAAACACCATATATTTT
J gene: TRBJ1-1; V gene: TRBV6-1; clone size: .; D gene: .; CDR3 protein: CASSAIRGDTEAFF; CDR3 DNA: TGTGCCAGCAGTGCTATAAGGGGGGACACTGAAGCTTTCTTT
J gene: TRBJ1-1; V gene: TRBV5-1; clone size: .; D gene: .; CDR3 protein: CASSMTGTKTEAFF; CDR3 DNA: TGCGCCAGCAGCATGACAGGAACGAAGACTGAAGCTTTCTTT
J gene: TRBJ1-1; V gene: TRBV29-1; clone size: .; D gene: .; CDR3 protein: CSVGGEGTEAFF; CDR3 DNA: TGCAGCGTTGGTGGGGAGGGCACTGAAGCTTTCTTT
J gene: TRBJ2-1; V gene: TRBV7-2; clone size: .; D gene: .; CDR3 protein: CASSLVREQFF; CDR3 DNA: TGTGCCAGCAGCTTAGTCAGGGAGCAGTTCTTC
J gene: TRBJ1-1; V gene: TRBV30; clone size: .; D gene: TRBD1; CDR3 protein: CAWSRDRVASEAFF; CDR3 DNA: TGTGCCTGGAGCAGGGACAGGGTCGCCTCTGAAGCTTTCTTT
J gene: TRBJ2-6; V gene: TRBV5-6; clone size: .; D gene: .; CDR3 protein: CASSPGGLGPAGANVLTF; CDR3 DNA: TGTGCCAGCAGCCCAGGCGGGTTGGGGCCGGCCGGGGCCAACGTCCTGACTTTC
J gene: TRBJ1-4; V gene: TRBV5-1; clone size: once; D gene: .; CDR3 protein: CASSRGLSEKLFF; CDR3 DNA: TGCGCCAGCAGCCGAGGACTTAGTGAAAAACTGTTTTTT
J gene: TRBJ1-5; V gene: TRBV7-6; clone size: .; D gene: .; CDR3 protein: CASSLVQGGQPQHF; CDR3 DNA: TGTGCCAGCAGCTTAGTACAGGGTGGTCAGCCCCAGCATTTT
J gene: TRBJ2-1; V gene: TRBV15; clone size: .; D gene: .; CDR3 protein: CATFPGGSYNEQFF; CDR3 DNA: TGTGCCACCTTCCCTGGGGGGTCCTACAATGAGCAGTTCTTC
J gene: TRBJ2-7; V gene: TRBV7-2; clone size: .; D gene: .; CDR3 protein: CASSSGLLYEQYF; CDR3 DNA: TGTGCCAGCAGCTCGGGACTTCTCTACGAGCAGTACTTC
J gene: TRBJ2-7; V gene: TRBV28; clone size: .; D gene: TRBD1; CDR3 protein: CASSWTGLYEQYF; CDR3 DNA: TGTGCCAGCAGTTGGACAGGGCTTTACGAGCAGTACTTC
J gene: TRBJ2-2; V gene: TRBV5-4; clone size: once; D gene: .; CDR3 protein: CASSSTPTGELFF; CDR3 DNA: TGTGCCAGCAGCTCGACCCCAACCGGGGAGCTGTTTTTT
J gene: TRBJ1-6; V gene: TRBV2; clone size: .; D gene: .; CDR3 protein: CASSEEGRHSPLHF; CDR3 DNA: TGTGCCAGCAGTGAAGAGGGACGGCATTCACCCCTCCACTTT
J gene: TRBJ1-1; V gene: TRBV6-5; clone size: .; D gene: .; CDR3 protein: CASIPPGDLTTEAFF; CDR3 DNA: TGTGCCAGCATCCCGCCGGGGGACCTTACCACTGAAGCTTTCTTT
J gene: TRBJ1-3; V gene: TRBV5-1; clone size: .; D gene: .; CDR3 protein: CASSLAGDIGNTIYF; CDR3 DNA: TGCGCCAGCAGCTTGGCAGGGGATATTGGAAACACCATATATTTT
J gene: TRBJ2-5; V gene: TRBV4-1; clone size: .; D gene: .; CDR3 protein: CASSQDPGAGETQYF; CDR3 DNA: TGCGCCAGCAGCCAAGATCCGGGGGCGGGGGAGACCCAGTACTTC
J gene: TRBJ2-7; V gene: TRBV9; clone size: .; D gene: .; CDR3 protein: CASSETGSGYEQYF; CDR3 DNA: TGTGCCAGCAGCGAGACTGGCTCCGGCTACGAGCAGTACTTC
J gene: TRBJ1-4; V gene: TRBV5-6; clone size: once; D gene: .; CDR3 protein: CASSFGGEKLFF; CDR3 DNA: TGTGCCAGCAGCTTCGGAGGCGAAAAACTGTTTTTT
J gene: TRBJ1-2; V gene: TRBV11-2; clone size: .; D gene: .; CDR3 protein: CASSSLAGYGYTF; CDR3 DNA: TGTGCCAGCAGCTCCCTGGCGGGTTATGGCTACACCTTC
J gene: TRBJ1-1; V gene: TRBV5-1; clone size: .; D gene: .; CDR3 protein: CASSPAGGYTEAFF; CDR3 DNA: TGCGCCAGCAGCCCGGCTGGGGGGTACACTGAAGCTTTCTTT
J gene: TRBJ2-3; V gene: TRBV5-1; clone size: .; D gene: TRBD2; CDR3 protein: CASSLGSGGAAGTDTQYF; CDR3 DNA: TGCGCCAGCAGCTTGGGTAGCGGGGGGGCTGCTGGCACAGATACGCAGTATTTT
J gene: TRBJ2-4; V gene: TRBV20-1; clone size: .; D gene: .; CDR3 protein: CSAGPGNIQYF; CDR3 DNA: TGCAGTGCTGGGCCGGGGAACATTCAGTACTTC
J gene: TRBJ2-1; V gene: TRBV7-9; clone size: .; D gene: TRBD1; CDR3 protein: CASSLRTGISYNEQFF; CDR3 DNA: TGTGCCAGCAGCTTAAGGACAGGCATCTCCTACAATGAGCAGTTCTTC
J gene: TRBJ2-3; V gene: TRBV9; clone size: .; D gene: TRBD1; CDR3 protein: CASSLRDRETDTQYF; CDR3 DNA: TGTGCCAGCAGCCTCCGGGACAGGGAAACAGATACGCAGTATTTT
J gene: TRBJ2-2; V gene: TRBV7-8; clone size: .; D gene: .; CDR3 protein: CASSSTGSVTAGELFF; CDR3 DNA: TGTGCCAGCAGCTCCACAGGGTCGGTTACGGCCGGGGAGCTGTTTTTT
J gene: TRBJ2-7; V gene: TRBV9; clone size: .; D gene: TRBD1; CDR3 protein: CASSFRDRGLYEQYF; CDR3 DNA: TGTGCCAGCAGCTTCCGGGACAGGGGGCTCTACGAGCAGTACTTC
J gene: TRBJ2-2; V gene: TRBV7-9; clone size: .; D gene: .; CDR3 protein: CASSLTRAGNTGELFF; CDR3 DNA: TGTGCCAGCAGCTTAACCCGGGCGGGGAACACCGGGGAGCTGTTTTTT